This T cell receptor (beta chain) emerged from a study of blood T cell repertoires in COVID-19. Study context: COVID-19 samples from acute and convalescent phases originated in the United States, Italy and Spain. T cells, B-cell-depleted T cells, or PBMCs provided the cDNA or gDNA that served as material.

This CDR3 has 17 amino acids. Germline CDR1 MDHEN, CDR2 SYDVKM. J gave up 2 bases and V 11 bases, and 15 bases lay outside the gene matches. In the original processing: Nucleated cell number was recorded as an estimate derived from reference gene primer amplification. Repertoires were generated with immunoSEQ multiplex PCR, while TCRdb's copy carries only in-frame clones and drops some. V, J and clone size are those of that table, while D and trimming were read from the DNA. Among fewer than 250,000 clones listed, around four fifths were seen once. The sequencing input was peripheral blood. The source is a woman aged 50 to 60 with acute or convalescent COVID-19. This chain joins TRBV28 and TRBJ2-3; 11 positions match TRBD2. The CDR3 reads CAAGTGLAGLPTDTQYF. The DNA for the CDR3 is TGTGCCGCGGGGACTGGACTAGCGGGTCTCCCCACAGATACGCAGTATTTT.